The source of this T cell receptor (beta chain) is a study of cytomegalovirus exposure and HLA in healthy donors. The wider study: Of a few hundred genotyped donors, 65% to 85% clustered with self-reported Caucasian donors.

The PCR employed 60 Vbeta primers together with 13 Jbeta primers. Only in-frame clones appear in the TCRdb table, and some are missing; sequencing was by immunoSEQ multiplex PCR. The data contain 150,000 to 200,000 clones, more than 85% of them singletons. The sequence derives from a woman aged 18-29 years in good health and CMV-seronegative. The sample comprised PBMCs.

The CDR3 sequence: CASSRSRAGASRELFF. CDR3 sequence (DNA): TGTGCCAGCAGCCGGAGCAGAGCGGGCGCTAGTAGGGAGCTGTTTTTT. The chain carries TRBV7-2 and TRBJ2-2, with a tentative D call TRBD2 (6 bases). The CDR3 consists of 16 residues. Germline loops: CDR1 SGHTA, CDR2 FQGNSA. The V end was cut by 5 bases, the J end by 9 bases, with 22 bases between.